A single count supports the clone carrying this TCR beta chain. Its antigen is not known. These data come from a study of cytomegalovirus exposure and HLA in healthy donors. Across the whole study: In a previous analysis, around 110 million unique TCR beta sequences were found from 150 million to 200 million T cells. General study findings and limits: In a later analysis, TCR beta V- and J-gene trimming showed a link to a missense DCLRE1C variant. Through in vitro validation, three CMV-associated chains were shown to be specific for CMV antigens. Follow-up analysis found HLA locus-dependent TCR association rates, highest for DRB1 and lowest for HLA-C.

CDR3 length: 14 amino acids. V was pared by 8 bases and J by 2 bases, with 8 bases of the junction left unmatched. Germline CDR1 reads SEHNR; CDR2 reads FQNEAQ (reference sequence). PCR amplification relied on 60 Vbeta primers (plus 13 Jbeta primers). Profiled with immunoSEQ multiplex PCR; TCRdb holds only in-frame clones, not every one. The sample has 78,000 or so clones; roughly 80% are singletons. This sequence originates from a woman in her forties or fifties in good health and CMV-seronegative. Material for sequencing was PBMCs. The genes are TRBV7-9 and TRBJ2-7; 8 bases align to TRBD1. CDR3 protein: CASHLTGATYEQYF. CDR3 nucleotide sequence: TGTGCCAGCCACCTGACAGGGGCGACCTACGAGCAGTACTTC.